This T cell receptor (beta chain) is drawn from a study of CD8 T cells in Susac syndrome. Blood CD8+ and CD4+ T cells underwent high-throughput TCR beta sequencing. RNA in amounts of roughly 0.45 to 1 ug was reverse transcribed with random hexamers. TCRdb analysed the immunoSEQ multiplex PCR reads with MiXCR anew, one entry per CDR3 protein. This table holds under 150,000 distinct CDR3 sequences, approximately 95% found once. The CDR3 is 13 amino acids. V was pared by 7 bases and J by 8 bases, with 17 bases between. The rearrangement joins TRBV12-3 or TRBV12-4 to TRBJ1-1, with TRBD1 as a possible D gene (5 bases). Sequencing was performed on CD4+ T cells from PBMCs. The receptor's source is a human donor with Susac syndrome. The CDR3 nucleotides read TGTGCCAGCATCCTCCTGGGGACTGGGGAAGCTTTCTTT. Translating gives CASILLGTGEAFF.